Sequencing of this T cell receptor beta chain was carried out in a study of blood T cell repertoires in COVID-19. The overall study: T cells, B-cell-depleted T cells, or PBMCs provided the cDNA or gDNA that served as material.

Authors' analysis steps: Estimated nucleated cell counts came from reference gene primer amplification. Measured with immunoSEQ multiplex PCR; TCRdb has only the in-frame clones, and not every one. The D gene and trimming were derived from the DNA, and the V and J assignments and clone size from that table. The table includes 390,000 or so clones, roughly 88% detected once. Germline values: CDR1 MNHEY, CDR2 SMNVEV (reference sequence). V was clipped by 3 bases and J by 5 bases, with 10 bases between them. The CDR3 extends over 13 amino acids. The TCR was taken from a woman aged 25 to 39 with active or convalescent COVID-19. The chain combines TRBV27 with TRBJ1-1; D is undetermined. Material for sequencing was peripheral blood. In nucleotides, the CDR3 is TGTGCCAGCAGTTTGATACTTGAGACTGAAGCTTTCTTT. Its protein product is CASSLILETEAFF.